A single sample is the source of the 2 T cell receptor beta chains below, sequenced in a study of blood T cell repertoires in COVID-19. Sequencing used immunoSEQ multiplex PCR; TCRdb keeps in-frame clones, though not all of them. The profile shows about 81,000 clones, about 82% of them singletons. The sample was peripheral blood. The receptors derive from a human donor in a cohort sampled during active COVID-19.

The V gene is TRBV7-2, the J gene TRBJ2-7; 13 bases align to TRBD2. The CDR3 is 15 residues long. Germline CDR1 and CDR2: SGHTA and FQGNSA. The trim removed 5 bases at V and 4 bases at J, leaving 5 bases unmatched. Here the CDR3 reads CASSPGLAGIYEQYF. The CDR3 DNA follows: TGTGCCAGCAGCCCGGGACTAGCGGGGATTTACGAGCAGTACTTC.

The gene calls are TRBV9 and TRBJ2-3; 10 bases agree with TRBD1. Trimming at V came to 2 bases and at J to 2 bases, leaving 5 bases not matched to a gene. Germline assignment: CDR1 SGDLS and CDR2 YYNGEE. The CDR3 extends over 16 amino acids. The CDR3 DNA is TGTGCCAGCAGCGTTGGGACAGGGGCCCACACAGATACGCAGTATTTT. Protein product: CASSVGTGAHTDTQYF.